The 6 T cell receptor beta chains listed next were all sequenced from one sample in a study of CD8 T cells in Susac syndrome. When the RNA was reverse transcribed, random hexamers were used with an input of 0.5 to 1 ug. From the immunoSEQ multiplex PCR reads, TCRdb called clonotypes with MiXCR, one entry per CDR3 protein. The sample includes approximately 210,000 distinct CDR3 sequences, around 95% of them seen just once. Sequencing was performed on CD4+ T cells from PBMCs. These receptors all stem from a human donor with multiple sclerosis.

The chain carries TRBV20-1 and TRBJ1-2, with D tentatively TRBD1 (5 bases). The germline V gene encodes CDR1 DFQATT and CDR2 SNEGSKA (reference sequence). CDR3 length equals 13 residues. Trimming left V 2 bases short and J 4 bases short, with 11 bases between. The CDR3 reads CSARQGNPYGYTF. The CDR3 DNA follows: TGCAGTGCTAGACAGGGAAATCCCTATGGCTACACCTTC.

The V and J genes are TRBV12-3 or TRBV12-4 and TRBJ2-7; 7 bases are shared with TRBD1. The V segment lost 6 bases and the J segment 2 bases; nucleotides outside the gene matches: 13. The CDR3 consists of 16 residues. The CDR3 nucleotides are TGTGCCAGCAGCTTCTGGGTTAGGGGGCCCACCTACGAGCAGTACTTC. The encoded protein is CASSFWVRGPTYEQYF.

The CDR3 loop reads CSVQQGGLNTEAFF. The CDR3 bases are TGCAGCGTCCAACAGGGAGGTTTGAACACTGAAGCTTTCTTT. This chain links TRBV29-1 with TRBJ1-1; the D gene is possibly TRBD1 (6 bases). Trimming removed 6 bases from V and 0 bases from J, with 14 bases in between. Germline CDR1 is SQVTM and CDR2 is ANQGSEA. The CDR3 covers 14 residues. The full variable domain, its missing parts supplied by reference TRBV29-1 and TRBJ1-1, is SAVISQKPSRDICQRGTSLTIQCQVDSQVTMMFWYRQQPGQSLTLIATANQGSEATYESGFVIDKFPISRPNLTFSTLTVSNMSPEDSSIYLCSVQQGGLNTEAFFGQGTRLTVV.

The chain uses TRBV20-1 and TRBJ2-3; D perhaps matches TRBD2 (6 bases). The germline V and J ends were trimmed by 3 bases and 11 bases, with 21 bases remaining between them. CDR1 and CDR2 (germline): DFQATT, SNEGSKA (reference sequence). The CDR3 extends over 14 amino acids. The CDR3 reads CSASALAGRRGQYF. The CDR3 DNA sequence: TGCAGTGCTAGTGCTCTCGCGGGACGAAGGGGGCAGTATTTT.

The genes are TRBV20-1 and TRBJ1-1, with TRBD1 identical over 7 bases. The CDR3 has 14 residues. The V and J ends lost 2 bases and 1 base, in that order; junction bases with no gene match: 4. Germline-derived CDR1 and CDR2 are DFQATT and SNEGSKA (reference sequence). The CDR3 loop reads CSARNDRANTEAFF. CDR3 nucleotides: TGCAGTGCTAGAAACGACAGGGCGAACACTGAAGCTTTCTTT.

J is TRBJ1-1 and V is TRBV25-1; 7 bases are a match to TRBD1. There are 14 residues in the CDR3. Per germline, CDR1 MGHDK and CDR2 SYGVNS. The ends lost 5 bases at V and 2 bases at J; junction bases unmatched: 5. CDR3 region: CASSTGTVNTEAFF. CDR3 nucleotides: TGTGCCAGCAGTACAGGGACAGTTAACACTGAAGCTTTCTTT.